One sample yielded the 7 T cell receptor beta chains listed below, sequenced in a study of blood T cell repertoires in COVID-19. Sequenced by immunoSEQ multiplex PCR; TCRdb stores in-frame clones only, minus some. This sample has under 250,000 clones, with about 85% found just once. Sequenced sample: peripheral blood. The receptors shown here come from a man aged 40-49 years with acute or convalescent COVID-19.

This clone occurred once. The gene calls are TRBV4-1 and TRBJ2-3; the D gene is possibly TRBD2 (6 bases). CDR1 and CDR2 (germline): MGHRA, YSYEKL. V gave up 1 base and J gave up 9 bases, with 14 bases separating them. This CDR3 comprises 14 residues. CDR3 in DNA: TGCGCCAGCAGCCAAGTAAGAGTCGGGGGAACGCAGTATTTT. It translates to CASSQVRVGGTQYF.

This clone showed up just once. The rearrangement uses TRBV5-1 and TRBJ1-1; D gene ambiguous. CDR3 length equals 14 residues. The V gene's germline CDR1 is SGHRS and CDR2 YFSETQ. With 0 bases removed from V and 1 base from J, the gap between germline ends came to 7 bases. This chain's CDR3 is CASSLATSNTEAFF. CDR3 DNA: TGCGCCAGCAGCTTGGCCACATCGAACACTGAAGCTTTCTTT.

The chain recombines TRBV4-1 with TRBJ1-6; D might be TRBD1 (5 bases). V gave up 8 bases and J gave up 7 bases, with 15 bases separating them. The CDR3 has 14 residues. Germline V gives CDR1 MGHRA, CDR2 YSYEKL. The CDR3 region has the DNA TGCGCCAGCGGACGAGAGCGGGGCAATTCACCCCTCCACTTT. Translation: CASGRERGNSPLHF.

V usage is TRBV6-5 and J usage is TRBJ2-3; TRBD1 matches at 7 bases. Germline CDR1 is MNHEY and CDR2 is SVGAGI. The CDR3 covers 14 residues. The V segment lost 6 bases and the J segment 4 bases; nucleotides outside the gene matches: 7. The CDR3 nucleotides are TGTGCCAGCAGGAAAGACAGGGCCCCAGATACGCAGTATTTT. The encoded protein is CASRKDRAPDTQYF.

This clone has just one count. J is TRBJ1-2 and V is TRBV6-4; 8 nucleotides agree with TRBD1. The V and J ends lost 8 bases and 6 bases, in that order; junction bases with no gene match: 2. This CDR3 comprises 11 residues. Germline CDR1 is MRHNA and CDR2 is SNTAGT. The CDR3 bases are TGTGCCAGCGGGACAGGCGATGGCTACACCTTC. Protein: CASGTGDGYTF.

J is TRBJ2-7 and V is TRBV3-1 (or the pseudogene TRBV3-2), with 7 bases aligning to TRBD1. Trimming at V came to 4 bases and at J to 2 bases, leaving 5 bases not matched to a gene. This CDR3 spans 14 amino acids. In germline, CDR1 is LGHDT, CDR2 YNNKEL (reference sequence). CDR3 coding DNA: TGTGCCAGCAGCCGTGGGACAGTTACCTACGAGCAGTACTTC. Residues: CASSRGTVTYEQYF.

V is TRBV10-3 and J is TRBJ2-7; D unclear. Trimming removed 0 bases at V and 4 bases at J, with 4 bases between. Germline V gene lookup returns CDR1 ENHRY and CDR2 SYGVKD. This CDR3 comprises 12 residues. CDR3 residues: CAISESGYEQYF. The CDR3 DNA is TGTGCCATCAGTGAGTCCGGGTACGAGCAGTACTTC.